A selection of T cell receptor beta chains follows, all from one sample in a study of blood T cell repertoires in COVID-19. TCRdb keeps only in-frame clones here, not all; method: immunoSEQ multiplex PCR. The sample shows under 150,000 clones, over 80% of them seen only once. Specimen: peripheral blood. The receptors derive from a man between 25 and 39 years old with acute or convalescent COVID-19. Each CDR3 is given with its conserved first and last residue. The D gene is left open where the match is weak. Clone size, where shown, is once, few, many, or a class for clones that have expanded.

>TRBV7-9|.|.|TRBJ2-7
TGTGCCAGCAGCTGGTCCTATGACTCAGTCCCCCTGTTCGAGCAGTACTTC
CASSWSYDSVPLFEQYF
>TRBV27|.|.|TRBJ2-5
TGTGCCAGCAGTTTATCGGGTTTAAATAGCGAGACCCAGTACTTC
CASSLSGLNSETQYF
>TRBV6-5|.|.|TRBJ1-1
TGTGCCAGCCACAGATTTGATGCAACTGAAGCTTTCTTT
CASHRFDATEAFF
>TRBV15|.|.|TRBJ2-5
TGTGCCACCAGGAGCCCGAGGGAGACCCAGTACTTC
CATRSPRETQYF
>TRBV2|TRBD1|.|TRBJ1-6
TGTGCCAGCAGTCCAGGGGACAGCTCCTATAATTCACCCCTCCACTTT
CASSPGDSSYNSPLHF
>TRBV5-5|.|.|TRBJ2-1
TGTGCCAGCAGCTTGAAGGGGCCCGGCCCCTACAATGAGCAGTTCTTC
CASSLKGPGPYNEQFF
>TRBV2|.|.|TRBJ1-1
TGTGCCAGCGTACGGTACGGGTTCACTGAAGCTTTCTTT
CASVRYGFTEAFF
>TRBV30|.|.|TRBJ1-1
TGTGCCTGGAGTGTAAAACAGGGAGCGGCTGAAGCTTTCTTT
CAWSVKQGAAEAFF
>TRBV5-6|TRBD1|.|TRBJ2-7
TGTGCCAGCAGCTTGATGGACAGGGGGACCGAGCAGTACTTC
CASSLMDRGTEQYF
>TRBV29-1|.|.|TRBJ2-5
TGCAGCGTCGACTTCTCCGGGGAAGAGACCCAGTACTTC
CSVDFSGEETQYF
>TRBV30|.|once|TRBJ1-4
TGTGCCTGGATTGTGTCCCGTGAAAAACTGTTTTTT
CAWIVSREKLFF
>TRBV29-1|.|.|TRBJ1-1
TGCAGCGTGAGGACACGATTGAACACTGAAGCTTTCTTT
CSVRTRLNTEAFF
>TRBV5-5|.|.|TRBJ1-1
TGTGCCAGCAGCACAGGGATCGGGACTGAAGCTTTCTTT
CASSTGIGTEAFF
>TRBV4-2|TRBD2|.|TRBJ2-1
TGTGCCAGCAGCTCCATAACTAGCGGGGGGGCCGGTGAGCAGTTCTTC
CASSSITSGGAGEQFF
>TRBV5-5|TRBD1|.|TRBJ2-2
TGTGCCAGCAGCAGAGGGACAGGGAACACCGGGGAGCTGTTTTTT
CASSRGTGNTGELFF
>TRBV13|.|.|TRBJ1-4
TGTGCCAGCAGCTTATCCATAGGGGACACCGCAACTAATGAAAAACTGTTTTTT
CASSLSIGDTATNEKLFF
>TRBV9|.|.|TRBJ1-1
TGTGCCAGCAGCGTATTCTTGAACACTGAAGCTTTCTTT
CASSVFLNTEAFF
>TRBV21-1|.|.|TRBJ1-1
TGTGCCAGCAGCATTGGACAGGGGGCCACGAACACTGAAGCTTTCTTT
CASSIGQGATNTEAFF
>TRBV30|.|.|TRBJ1-5
TGTGCCTGGAGCGCCCGGGGTATACAGCCCCAGCATTTT
CAWSARGIQPQHF
>TRBV6-5|.|.|TRBJ1-6
TGTGCCAGCAGTTATACAGGGTTGAATTCACCCCTCCACTTT
CASSYTGLNSPLHF
>TRBV6-2/TRBV6-3|TRBD2|.|TRBJ2-3
TGTGCCAGCAGTTACTCATCTAGCGGTGACACAGATACGCAGTATTTT
CASSYSSSGDTDTQYF
>TRBV12-3/TRBV12-4|.|.|TRBJ1-2
TGTGCCAGCAGCCCGGGGATCAACTATGGCTACACCTTC
CASSPGINYGYTF
>TRBV27|TRBD1|.|TRBJ1-2
TGTGCCAGCAGTGCCGGACAGGGTTTGGGTGGCTACACCTTC
CASSAGQGLGGYTF
>TRBV27|.|.|TRBJ2-1
TGTGCCAGCAGTCTAACTAGCCCTATTTACAATGAGCAGTTCTTC
CASSLTSPIYNEQFF
>TRBV6-5|TRBD1|.|TRBJ2-1
TGTGCCAGCAGTTACTGGGACAGGGGAGGTCTACAAGAGCAGTTCTTC
CASSYWDRGGLQEQFF
>TRBV7-6|TRBD1|.|TRBJ1-3
TGTGCCAGCAGCTTAGAAGGGGGGACAGCGATTGGAAACACCATATATTTT
CASSLEGGTAIGNTIYF
>TRBV4-2|TRBD2|.|TRBJ2-3
TGTGCCAGCAGCCAAGGAACAGCGGGAGCGAGCACAGATACGCAGTATTTT
CASSQGTAGASTDTQYF
>TRBV5-1|.|.|TRBJ2-3
TGCGCCAGCAGCTTAGAGAGGCAACCAGATACGCAGTATTTT
CASSLERQPDTQYF
>TRBV5-4|.|.|TRBJ2-5
TGTGCCAGCAGCTTGAGGTCGGGGGAGACCCAGTACTTC
CASSLRSGETQYF
>TRBV6-5|TRBD2|.|TRBJ2-3
TGTGCCAGCAGTTATGGACTAGCGGGCGATACGCAGTATTTT
CASSYGLAGDTQYF
>TRBV5-1|.|.|TRBJ2-5
TGCGCCAGCAGCGAAGGAGCCCAAGAGACCCAGTACTTC
CASSEGAQETQYF
>TRBV4-1|.|.|TRBJ1-5
TGCGCCAGCAGCCAATCCGCCGTGACAGACTCGGGTCAGCCCCAGCATTTT
CASSQSAVTDSGQPQHF
>TRBV6-6|TRBD2|.|TRBJ2-2
TGTGCCATCTCACTAGCGGGAGTCGCCGGGGAGCTGTTTTTT
CAISLAGVAGELFF
>TRBV5-1|TRBD1|.|TRBJ1-1
TGCGCCAGCAGCATCGGAGGGGGCGAAAATGAAGCTTTCTTT
CASSIGGGENEAFF
>TRBV6-1|.|.|TRBJ2-1
TGTGCCAGCAGTGAACCACTCAATGAGCAGTTCTTC
CASSEPLNEQFF
>TRBV4-2|.|.|TRBJ2-7
TGTGCCAGCAGCCCCAGGGGTTCCTACGAGCAGTACTTC
CASSPRGSYEQYF